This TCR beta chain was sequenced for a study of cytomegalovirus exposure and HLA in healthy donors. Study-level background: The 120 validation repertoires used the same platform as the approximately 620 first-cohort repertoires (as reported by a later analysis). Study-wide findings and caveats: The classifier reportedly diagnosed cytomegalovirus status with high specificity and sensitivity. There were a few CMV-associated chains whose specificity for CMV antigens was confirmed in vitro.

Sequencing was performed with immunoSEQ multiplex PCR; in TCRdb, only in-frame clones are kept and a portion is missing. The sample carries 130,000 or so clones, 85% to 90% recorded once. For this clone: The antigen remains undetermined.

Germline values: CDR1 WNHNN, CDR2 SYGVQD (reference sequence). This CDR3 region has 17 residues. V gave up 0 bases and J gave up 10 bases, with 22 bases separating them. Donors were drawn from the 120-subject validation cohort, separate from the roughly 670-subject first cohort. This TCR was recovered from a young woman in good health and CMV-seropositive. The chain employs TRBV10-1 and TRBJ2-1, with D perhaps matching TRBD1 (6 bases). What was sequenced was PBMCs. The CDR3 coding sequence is TGCGCCAGCAGTGAGTCGCAGGGGCAATACCTCGCAATAGAGCAGTTCTTC. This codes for CASSESQGQYLAIEQFF.